Listed below are T cell receptor beta chains from one sample, sequenced in a study of blood T cell repertoires in COVID-19. Sequencing used immunoSEQ multiplex PCR; TCRdb keeps in-frame clones, though not all of them. The repertoire holds 190,000 or so clones, with roughly nine tenths as singletons. Sequencing was done on a sample of PBMCs or T cells enriched from blood (not recorded which). Receptors were obtained from a woman aged 18-29 years who had recovered from COVID-19. Both conserved end residues are part of each CDR3. A D gene is named only where the DNA matches it firmly. Clone size is shown for a subset of rows, as once, few, many or a class of expanded clone.

TGTGCCAGCAGCCCTCCGGGGCCGGGGGAAGAGACCCAGTACTTC	CASSPPGPGEETQYF	-	TRBV7-9	TRBJ2-5	-
TGTGCCAGCAGCGAATACAGAGTGAACACTGAAGCTTTCTTT	CASSEYRVNTEAFF	-	TRBV13	TRBJ1-1	-
TGTGCCAGCAGTTTGGTGGGGGGTTCGAACACTGAAGCTTTCTTT	CASSLVGGSNTEAFF	-	TRBV27	TRBJ1-1	-
TGTGCCACCAGTGACCGGGACAGGGGCTATGGCTACACCTTC	CATSDRDRGYGYTF	TRBD1	TRBV24-1	TRBJ1-2	-
TGTGCCAGATCTCAAAGCGGCAGATTTAATGAAAAACTGTTTTTT	CARSQSGRFNEKLFF	-	TRBV7-5	TRBJ1-4	-
TGTGCCAGCAGCCAGAAGGGAGGTGGGGGCCAAGAGACCCAGTACTTC	CASSQKGGGGQETQYF	-	TRBV3-1/TRBV3-2	TRBJ2-5	-
TGTGCCAGCAGCCTCCACCTGGGACAGGTAGTGTCAGATACGCAGTATTTT	CASSLHLGQVVSDTQYF	TRBD1	TRBV7-9	TRBJ2-3	-
TGTGCCAGCACCCTGGGGAGGGGTAGCAATGAGCAGTTCTTC	CASTLGRGSNEQFF	TRBD2	TRBV27	TRBJ2-1	once
TGTGCCAGCAGCCCACAACAGGGAAACTATGGCTACACCTTC	CASSPQQGNYGYTF	-	TRBV7-2	TRBJ1-2	-
TGTGCCAGCAGCTCAAACACACAGGGGTTAAATGAAAAACTGTTTTTT	CASSSNTQGLNEKLFF	TRBD1	TRBV5-4	TRBJ1-4	-
TGTGCCAATAGCGGGGAACCGAACACAGATACGCAGTATTTT	CANSGEPNTDTQYF	TRBD2	TRBV18	TRBJ2-3	-
TGCGCCAGCAGGACGACGGCGGATAGCAATCAGCCCCAGCATTTT	CASRTTADSNQPQHF	-	TRBV5-1	TRBJ1-5	-
TGTGCCAGTAGTCTCGGACGGAGTGAGGGAAAACTGTTTTTT	CASSLGRSEGKLFF	-	TRBV19	TRBJ1-4	-
TGTGCCATCAGTGACACCTACGAGCAGTACTTC	CAISDTYEQYF	-	TRBV10-3	TRBJ2-7	-
TGTGCCAGCAGTTACTCGGGGGGTAGGGCCTACGAGCAGTACTTC	CASSYSGGRAYEQYF	-	TRBV6-5	TRBJ2-7	-
TGTGCCAGCAGCCCGGGACAGGGAGGAAACACCATATATTTT	CASSPGQGGNTIYF	TRBD1	TRBV7-9	TRBJ1-3	-
TGTGCCAGCGGCCTCTTGGTCACCGGGGAGCTGTTTTTT	CASGLLVTGELFF	-	TRBV27	TRBJ2-2	few
TGCGCCAGCAGCTTGGATCCTGCGATGAACACTGAAGCTTTCTTT	CASSLDPAMNTEAFF	-	TRBV5-1	TRBJ1-1	once
TGCAGCGCCATGGACAGGGAAAATTCACCCCTCCACTTT	CSAMDRENSPLHF	TRBD1	TRBV29-1	TRBJ1-6	-
TGTGCCAGCAGCTTTTCAACAGGGGCCGCAGAGCTGTTTTTT	CASSFSTGAAELFF	TRBD1	TRBV7-3	TRBJ2-2	-
TGTGCCAGCAGCCTCTCCCGCTCTGGAAACACCATATATTTT	CASSLSRSGNTIYF	-	TRBV7-9	TRBJ1-3	-
TGTGCCAGCAGCGTAGGATTCTGGGACAAGAGCACAGATACGCAGTATTTT	CASSVGFWDKSTDTQYF	-	TRBV9	TRBJ2-3	once
TGTGCCAGCAGATTTAGCTTTGGCGAGACCCAGTACTTC	CASRFSFGETQYF	-	TRBV6-5	TRBJ2-5	-
TGTGCCAGCAGGACCGGACAGGGGCTGAACACTGAAGCTTTCTTT	CASRTGQGLNTEAFF	TRBD1	TRBV27	TRBJ1-1	-
TGTGCCTGGAGTGCGGGGGTCTCTGGAAACACCATATATTTT	CAWSAGVSGNTIYF	-	TRBV30	TRBJ1-3	-
TGTGCCAGCAGCCCCTTTGGGGGGGGCAATCAGCCCCAGCATTTT	CASSPFGGGNQPQHF	-	TRBV11-2	TRBJ1-5	-
TGTGCCAGCAGCTTAGCTTCCTTACGGAGCTCCTATAATTCACCCCTCCACTTT	CASSLASLRSSYNSPLHF	-	TRBV11-2	TRBJ1-6	-
TGTGCCAGCAGCGTAGGGAAGCGGGGGGGCGCGGAGACCCAGTACTTC	CASSVGKRGGAETQYF	TRBD2	TRBV9	TRBJ2-5	-
TGTGCCAGCACCCTAGATGGGGGCAACAATCAGCCCCAGCATTTT	CASTLDGGNNQPQHF	-	TRBV2	TRBJ1-5	-
TGTGCCAGCAGCCGACAGGCGAGCTCCTATAATTCACCCCTCCACTTT	CASSRQASSYNSPLHF	-	TRBV6-6	TRBJ1-6	-